The 28 T cell receptor beta chains given below trace back to one sample, sequenced in a study of blood T cell repertoires in COVID-19. Produced via immunoSEQ multiplex PCR; TCRdb's table is partial and in-frame only. This table holds about 57,000 clones, around 90% found once. Sample: peripheral blood. These receptors came from a man between 60 and 75 years old with acute or convalescent COVID-19.

The CDR3 DNA sequence: TGTGCCAGCAGCCAGGGAACCCACGAGCAGTACTTC. As protein: CASSQGTHEQYF. This sequence joins TRBV7-2 and TRBJ2-7, with D perhaps matching TRBD1 (5 bases). This CDR3 has 12 residues. V lost 5 bases and J lost 5, with 10 bases in between. The germline gives CDR1 SGHTA, CDR2 FQGNSA.

The CDR3 is CASSLDRGRQETQYF. CDR3 nucleotides: TGCGCCAGCAGCCTGGACAGGGGTCGGCAAGAGACCCAGTACTTC. This chain connects TRBV5-1 to TRBJ2-5; TRBD1 agrees at 9 bases. The germline CDR1 and CDR2 sequences are SGHRS and YFSETQ. Germline trimming cut 4 bases from V and 2 bases from J; bases unmatched to any gene: 6. The length of the CDR3 is 15 residues.

CDR3 bases: TGTGCCAGCAGCTCAGGGTATGGGACAGATACGCAGTATTTT. It specifies CASSSGYGTDTQYF. The chain carries TRBV3-1 (or the pseudogene TRBV3-2) and TRBJ2-3, with TRBD1 as a possible D gene (5 bases). CDR1 is LGHDT and CDR2 is YNNKEL in the germline V gene (reference sequence). The CDR3 extends over 14 amino acids. Deletions cut 5 bases from V and 3 bases from J, with 12 bases between.

This clone was counted a single time. The chain is built from TRBV7-6 and TRBJ2-7, with 7 bases aligning to TRBD1. The germline gives CDR1 SGHVS, CDR2 FNYEAQ. This CDR3 comprises 15 residues. Trimming cost V 5 bases and J 6 bases; bases outside gene matches: 13. The CDR3 reads CASSTRQGKGLEQYF. Written as DNA, the CDR3 is TGTGCCAGCAGCACCCGACAGGGTAAAGGCCTCGAGCAGTACTTC.

The J gene is TRBJ1-1, the V gene TRBV4-3; a possible D gene is TRBD1 (6 bases). CDR1 is LGHNA, CDR2 YSLEER, per germline. This CDR3 is built from 16 residues. Trimming cost V 3 bases and J 5 bases, with 19 bases left between them. The CDR3 here is CASSQLVPGAGTEAFF. CDR3 coding DNA: TGCGCCAGCAGCCAGTTGGTACCAGGGGCAGGGACTGAAGCTTTCTTT.

This rearrangement joins TRBV4-1 to TRBJ1-1; possible D gene TRBD1, 5 bases. CDR1 is MGHRA, CDR2 YSYEKL, per germline. V lost 0 bases to trimming and J lost 6 bases, with 14 bases between them. The CDR3 spans 15 residues. The DNA of the CDR3 is TGCGCCAGCAGCCAAGAGGCTACCAGGGAAGCTGAAGCTTTCTTT. Amino acids: CASSQEATREAEAFF.

J is TRBJ1-1 and V is TRBV4-1; D perhaps matches TRBD1 (5 bases). The CDR3 covers 17 residues. Trimming stripped 0 bases from V and 5 bases from J, with 19 bases between. The germline V gene encodes CDR1 MGHRA and CDR2 YSYEKL. The CDR3 region is CASSQDRDSSRETEAFF. The CDR3 nucleotides read TGCGCCAGCAGCCAAGATAGGGACTCATCCCGGGAAACTGAAGCTTTCTTT.

The V and J genes are TRBV3-1 (or the pseudogene TRBV3-2) and TRBJ2-1; TRBD2 agrees at 10 bases. This CDR3 is 16 amino acids long. From germline, CDR1 is LGHDT and CDR2 YNNKEL (reference sequence). Germline trimming cut 4 bases from V and 9 bases from J; bases unmatched to any gene: 12. The CDR3 bases are TGTGCCAGCAGCCGCGCCAGCGGGAGGGCCGTCGGTGAGCAGTTCTTC. Protein: CASSRASGRAVGEQFF.

This chain connects TRBV2 to TRBJ2-7; D unresolved. Germline V gene lookup returns CDR1 SNHLY and CDR2 FYNNEI. Trimming removed 1 base at V and 3 bases at J, with 7 bases between. The CDR3 spans 13 residues. CDR3 coding DNA: TGTGCCAGCAGTGAAGGGAGCATCTACGAGCAGTACTTC. Amino acid sequence: CASSEGSIYEQYF.

V usage is TRBV18 and J usage is TRBJ1-5; a weak D match, TRBD1 (5 bases). The CDR3 spans 17 residues. With 3 bases removed from V and 0 bases from J, the gap between germline ends came to 15 bases. The germline V gene has CDR1 KGHSH and CDR2 LQKENI. The DNA for the CDR3 is TGTGCCAGCTCACCGACGAATCAGGGAAATAGCAATCAGCCCCAGCATTTT. Protein product: CASSPTNQGNSNQPQHF.

A single count supports this clone. This CDR3 is CASSLGQGGRSFF. The CDR3 DNA reads TGTGCCAGCAGTTTGGGACAGGGGGGACGATCTTTCTTT. The chain employs TRBV2 and TRBJ1-1; the match to TRBD1 covers 11 bases. V gave up 5 bases and J gave up 12 bases; unmatched junction bases: 8. There are 13 residues in the CDR3. Germline V gives CDR1 SNHLY, CDR2 FYNNEI.

The chain couples TRBV4-3 to TRBJ2-7, with 8 positions matching TRBD2. Unmatched junction bases numbered 2, after V lost 4 bases and J lost 3 bases. The CDR3 runs 13 residues. CDR1 and CDR2 (germline): LGHNA, YSLEER. The CDR3 DNA follows: TGCGCCAGCAGCCTGGGACTAGACTACGAGCAGTACTTC. It translates to CASSLGLDYEQYF.

The chain combines TRBV18 with TRBJ1-5; 7 bases agree with TRBD1. The CDR3 has 16 amino acids. Germline CDR1 and CDR2: KGHSH and LQKENI. The V and J ends lost 2 bases and 1 base, in that order; junction bases with no gene match: 5. CDR3 amino acids: CASSPDRETSNQPQHF. The DNA of the CDR3 is TGTGCCAGCTCACCAGACAGGGAGACAAGCAATCAGCCCCAGCATTTT.

V usage is TRBV9 and J usage is TRBJ1-6; 8 positions match TRBD1. The CDR3 runs 17 residues. In germline, CDR1 is SGDLS, CDR2 YYNGEE. The J segment lost 9 bases and the V segment lost 3 bases, leaving 14 bases of the junction unmatched. The CDR3 spells CASSALQGELQGSPLHF. In DNA form, the CDR3 reads TGTGCCAGCAGCGCCCTACAGGGGGAGCTTCAGGGTTCACCCCTCCACTTT.

The chain employs TRBV30 and TRBJ1-2; 7 bases are shared with TRBD1. There are 16 residues in the CDR3. CDR1 GTSNPN and CDR2 SVGIG come from the germline V gene (reference sequence). Trimming removed 2 bases from V and 0 bases from J; junction bases left unmatched: 9. CDR3 nucleotides: TGTGCCTGGAGTAGACAGGGTTTCGATGCTAACTATGGCTACACCTTC. Translation gives CAWSRQGFDANYGYTF.

The chain recombines TRBV19 with TRBJ1-2; D unclear. Trimming removed 5 bases at V and 0 bases at J, with 13 bases between. Looked up from germline, CDR1 is LNHDA and CDR2 is SQIVND (reference sequence). This CDR3 region has 15 residues. CDR3 region: CASSASTASNYGYTF. The CDR3 region has the DNA TGTGCCAGTAGTGCCTCCACAGCCTCTAACTATGGCTACACCTTC.

The sample holds a few counts of this clone. The V and J genes are TRBV29-1 and TRBJ2-7; D possibly corresponds to TRBD1 (5 bases). This CDR3 contains 13 residues. Looked up from germline, CDR1 is SQVTM and CDR2 is ANQGSEA. The V end was cut by 4 bases, the J end by 1 base, with 11 bases between. CDR3 sequence: CSVVAWTSYEQYF. CDR3 nucleotides: TGCAGCGTTGTCGCTTGGACATCCTACGAGCAGTACTTC.

The chain recombines TRBV5-4 with TRBJ1-5; weak D call: TRBD1 (6 bases). Trimming removed 4 bases from V and 5 bases from J, with 16 bases in between. From germline, CDR1 is SGHNT and CDR2 YYREEE (reference sequence). The CDR3 extends over 15 amino acids. CDR3 amino acids: CASSLQGGDDQPQHF. CDR3 sequence (DNA): TGTGCCAGCAGCCTACAGGGAGGGGACGATCAGCCCCAGCATTTT.

The chain couples TRBV27 to TRBJ1-5, with D possibly matching TRBD1 (5 bases). CDR1 is MNHEY, CDR2 SMNVEV, per germline (reference sequence). V was cut by 5 bases and J by 1 base, with 9 bases left in between. This CDR3 comprises 14 residues. This CDR3 reads CASSPQESNQPQHF. The CDR3 coding sequence is TGTGCCAGCAGTCCACAGGAGAGCAATCAGCCCCAGCATTTT.

The chain links TRBV11-2 to TRBJ2-5; 14 positions match TRBD2. J gave up 5 bases and V 6 bases, and 5 bases lay outside the gene matches. The length of the CDR3 is 15 residues. Germline V gives CDR1 SGHAT, CDR2 FQNNGV. The CDR3 is CASSQGLAGAETQYF. The CDR3 DNA follows: TGTGCCAGCAGTCAGGGACTAGCGGGAGCGGAGACCCAGTACTTC.

The chain is built from TRBV13 and TRBJ2-7, with D uncertain. V gave up 0 bases and J gave up 0 bases, with 18 bases separating them. Germline V gene lookup returns CDR1 PRHDT and CDR2 FYEKMQ (reference sequence). This CDR3 spans 18 amino acids. The CDR3: CASSLGRRVRVSSYEQYF. CDR3 DNA: TGTGCCAGCAGCTTAGGTCGTCGCGTCCGGGTGTCCTCCTACGAGCAGTACTTC.

The chain has TRBV28 and TRBJ1-2, with D unresolved. In germline, CDR1 is MDHEN, CDR2 SYDVKM. Trimming pared 6 bases from V and 9 bases from J, leaving 14 bases between. This CDR3 is built from 12 residues. The CDR3 spells CASRPNSRSYTF. DNA for the CDR3: TGTGCCAGCAGACCGAACTCTAGGAGCTACACCTTC.

The chain carries TRBV28 and TRBJ1-4, with a tentative D call TRBD1 (6 bases). V was shortened by 8 bases and J by 2 bases, with 27 bases between the two germline ends. Looked up from germline, CDR1 is MDHEN and CDR2 is SYDVKM. The CDR3 length is 19 residues. The CDR3 sequence is CASQIGLWGRRLTNEKLFF. As DNA, the CDR3 is TGTGCCAGCCAGATAGGACTCTGGGGGCGCAGGTTGACTAATGAAAAACTGTTTTTT.

V usage is TRBV9 and J usage is TRBJ2-1, with TRBD2 matching 10 bases. Losses at the gene ends were 3 bases for V and 6 bases for J; bases not matched to a gene: 6. The CDR3 has 15 amino acids. Per germline, CDR1 SGDLS and CDR2 YYNGEE. The CDR3 spells CASSGSGTSANEQFF. Written as DNA, the CDR3 is TGTGCCAGCAGCGGGTCCGGGACTAGCGCCAATGAGCAGTTCTTC.

This chain uses TRBV5-1 with TRBJ2-1; D possibly corresponds to TRBD2 (5 bases). Trimming left V 3 bases short and J 9 bases short, with 13 bases between. The germline CDR1 and CDR2 sequences are SGHRS and YFSETQ. The CDR3 is made up of 13 amino acids. CDR3 nucleotide sequence: TGCGCCAGCAGCTCCGGGGTTGAGGTTGAGCAGTTCTTC. It encodes CASSSGVEVEQFF.

The chain combines TRBV29-1 with TRBJ1-2; D might be TRBD1 (5 bases). The CDR3 length is 17 residues. Deletions cut 1 base from V and 0 bases from J, with 18 bases between. Germline lookup yields CDR1 SQVTM and CDR2 ANQGSEA. This CDR3 is CSVEGKTRGESNYGYTF. The CDR3, as DNA: TGCAGCGTTGAAGGGAAGACAAGGGGCGAGTCTAACTATGGCTACACCTTC. Variable domain in full (rest from reference TRBV29-1 and TRBJ1-2): SAVISQKPSRDICQRGTSLTIQCQVDSQVTMMFWYRQQPGQSLTLIATANQGSEATYESGFVIDKFPISRPNLTFSTLTVSNMSPEDSSIYLCSVEGKTRGESNYGYTFGSGTRLTVV.

This clone was recorded only once. The V gene is TRBV3-1 (or the pseudogene TRBV3-2), the J gene TRBJ1-2; no definite D call. Germline loops: CDR1 LGHDT, CDR2 YNNKEL (reference sequence). V lost 1 base and J 5 bases, leaving 11 bases between the germline ends. The CDR3 is made up of 14 amino acids. The CDR3 is CASSQVGRHYGYTF. CDR3 bases: TGTGCCAGCAGCCAAGTGGGGAGACATTATGGCTACACCTTC.

As regards this clone: Because the CDR3's place on the DNA is in doubt, the DNA is left out and the CDR3 is given as listed by TCRdb. The chain carries TRBV6-5 and TRBJ1-2; whether TRBD1, the table's D call, matches the DNA was not checked. The CDR3 is 14 residues long, counting both termini. The germline CDR1 and CDR2 sequences are MNHEY and SVGAGI. This CDR3 is CASSLRDSSSGYTF.